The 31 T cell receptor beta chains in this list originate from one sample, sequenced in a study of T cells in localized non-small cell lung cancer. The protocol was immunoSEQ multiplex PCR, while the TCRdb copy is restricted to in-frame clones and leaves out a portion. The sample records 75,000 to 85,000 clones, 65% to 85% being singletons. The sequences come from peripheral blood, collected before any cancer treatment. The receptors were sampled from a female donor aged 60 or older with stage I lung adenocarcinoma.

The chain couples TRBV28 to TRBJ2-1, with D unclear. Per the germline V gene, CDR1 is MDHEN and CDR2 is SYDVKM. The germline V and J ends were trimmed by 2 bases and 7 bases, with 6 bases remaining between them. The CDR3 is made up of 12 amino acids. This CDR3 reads CASSLEVNEQFF. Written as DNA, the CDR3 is TGTGCCAGCAGTTTAGAGGTAAATGAGCAGTTCTTC.

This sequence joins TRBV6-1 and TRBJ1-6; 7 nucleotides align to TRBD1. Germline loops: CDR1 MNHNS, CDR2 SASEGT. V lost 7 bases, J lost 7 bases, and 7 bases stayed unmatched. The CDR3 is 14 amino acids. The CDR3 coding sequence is TGTGCCAGCACCCGGGACAGAGAGAATTCACCCCTCCACTTT. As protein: CASTRDRENSPLHF.

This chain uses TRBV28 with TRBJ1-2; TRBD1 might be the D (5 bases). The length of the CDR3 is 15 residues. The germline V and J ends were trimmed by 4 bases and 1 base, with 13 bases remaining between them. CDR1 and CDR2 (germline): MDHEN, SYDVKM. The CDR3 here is CASSSGAGVNYGYTF. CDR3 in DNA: TGTGCCAGCAGTTCCGGGGCAGGAGTTAACTATGGCTACACCTTC.

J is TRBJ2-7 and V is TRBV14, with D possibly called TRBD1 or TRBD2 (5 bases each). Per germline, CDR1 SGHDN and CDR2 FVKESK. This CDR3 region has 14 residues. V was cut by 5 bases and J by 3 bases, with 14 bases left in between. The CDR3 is CASSSGPSRYEQYF. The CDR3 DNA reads TGTGCCAGCAGCTCGGGACCGTCTCGCTACGAGCAGTACTTC.

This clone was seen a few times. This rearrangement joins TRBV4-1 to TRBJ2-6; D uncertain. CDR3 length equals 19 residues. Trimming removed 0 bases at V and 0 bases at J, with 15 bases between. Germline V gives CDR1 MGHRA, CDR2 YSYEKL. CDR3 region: CASSQEPPGGPSGANVLTF. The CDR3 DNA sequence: TGCGCCAGCAGCCAAGAACCCCCGGGTGGTCCCTCTGGGGCCAACGTCCTGACTTTC.

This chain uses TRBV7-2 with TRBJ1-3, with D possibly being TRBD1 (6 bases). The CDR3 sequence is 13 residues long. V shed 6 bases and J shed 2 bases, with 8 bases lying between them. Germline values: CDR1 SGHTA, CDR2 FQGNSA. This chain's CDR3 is CASRRGAGNTIYF. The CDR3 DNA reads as TGTGCCAGCAGGAGGGGGGCTGGAAACACCATATATTTT.

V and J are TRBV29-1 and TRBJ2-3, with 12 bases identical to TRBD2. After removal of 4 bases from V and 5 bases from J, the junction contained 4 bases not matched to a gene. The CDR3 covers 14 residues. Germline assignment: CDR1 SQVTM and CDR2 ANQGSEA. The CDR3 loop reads CSVGLAGGRDTQYF. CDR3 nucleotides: TGCAGCGTTGGGCTAGCGGGGGGGCGAGATACGCAGTATTTT.

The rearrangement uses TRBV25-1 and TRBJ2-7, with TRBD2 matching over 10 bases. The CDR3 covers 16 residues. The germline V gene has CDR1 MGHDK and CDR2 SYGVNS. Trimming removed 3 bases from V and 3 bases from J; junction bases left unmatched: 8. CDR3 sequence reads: CASSDRNSGRIYEQYF. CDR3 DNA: TGTGCCAGCAGTGATCGAAATAGCGGGAGGATCTACGAGCAGTACTTC.

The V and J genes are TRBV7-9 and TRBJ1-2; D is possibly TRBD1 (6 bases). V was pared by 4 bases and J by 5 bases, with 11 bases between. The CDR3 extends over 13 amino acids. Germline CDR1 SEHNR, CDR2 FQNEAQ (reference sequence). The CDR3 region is CASSSRDIYGYTF. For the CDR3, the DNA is TGTGCCAGCAGCTCCCGGGACATATATGGCTACACCTTC.

The CDR3 here is CASSPLRVAGGYEQYF. CDR3 coding DNA: TGTGCCAGCAGCCCTCTGAGGGTAGCGGGAGGATACGAGCAGTACTTC. V gene TRBV7-9 combines with J gene TRBJ2-7; 10 bases are a match to TRBD2. The trim removed 5 bases at V and 4 bases at J, leaving 11 bases unmatched. The CDR3 covers 16 residues. Germline V CDR1 and CDR2: SEHNR, FQNEAQ (reference sequence).

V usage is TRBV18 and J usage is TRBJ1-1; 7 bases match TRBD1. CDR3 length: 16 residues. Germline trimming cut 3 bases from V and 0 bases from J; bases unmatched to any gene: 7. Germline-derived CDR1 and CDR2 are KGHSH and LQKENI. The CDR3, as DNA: TGTGCCAGCTCACCCCGACAGGGAGGGATGAACACTGAAGCTTTCTTT. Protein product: CASSPRQGGMNTEAFF.

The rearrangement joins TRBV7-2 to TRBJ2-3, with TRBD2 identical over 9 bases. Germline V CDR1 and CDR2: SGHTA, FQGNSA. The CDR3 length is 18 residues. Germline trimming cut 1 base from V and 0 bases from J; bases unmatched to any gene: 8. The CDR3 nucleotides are TGTGCCAGCAGCTTAGATGGGGTAGCGGGGGCTAGCACAGATACGCAGTATTTT. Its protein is CASSLDGVAGASTDTQYF.

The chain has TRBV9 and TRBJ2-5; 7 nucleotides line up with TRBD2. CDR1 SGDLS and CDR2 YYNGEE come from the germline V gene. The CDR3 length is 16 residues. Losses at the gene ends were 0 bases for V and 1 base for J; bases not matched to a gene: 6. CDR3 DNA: TGTGCCAGCAGCGTAGGGGATTTAGCGGGCCAAGAGACCCAGTACTTC. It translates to CASSVGDLAGQETQYF.

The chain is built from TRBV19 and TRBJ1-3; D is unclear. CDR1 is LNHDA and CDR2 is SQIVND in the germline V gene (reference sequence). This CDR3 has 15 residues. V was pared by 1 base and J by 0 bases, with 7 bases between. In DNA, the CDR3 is TGTGCCAGTAGTATAGGGAGGAGCTCTGGAAACACCATATATTTT. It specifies CASSIGRSSGNTIYF.

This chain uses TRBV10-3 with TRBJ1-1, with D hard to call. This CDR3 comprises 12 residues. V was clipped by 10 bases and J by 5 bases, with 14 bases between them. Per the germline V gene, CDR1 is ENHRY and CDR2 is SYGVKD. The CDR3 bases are TGTGCCAGCGGGTCCTCGGGAACTGAAGCTTTCTTT. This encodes CASGSSGTEAFF.

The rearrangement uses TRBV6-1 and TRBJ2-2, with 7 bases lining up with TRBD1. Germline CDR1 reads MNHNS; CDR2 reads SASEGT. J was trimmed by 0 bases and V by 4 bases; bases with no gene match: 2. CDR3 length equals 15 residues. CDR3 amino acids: CASSVQGSNTGELFF. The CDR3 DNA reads TGTGCCAGCAGTGTACAGGGGTCGAACACCGGGGAGCTGTTTTTT.

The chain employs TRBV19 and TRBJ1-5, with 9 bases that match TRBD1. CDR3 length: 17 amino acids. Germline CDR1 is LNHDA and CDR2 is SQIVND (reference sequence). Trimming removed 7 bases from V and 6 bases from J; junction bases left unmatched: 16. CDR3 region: CASTLSGTGRLGQPQHF. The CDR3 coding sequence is TGTGCCAGTACCCTCTCTGGGACAGGGCGGCTCGGTCAGCCCCAGCATTTT. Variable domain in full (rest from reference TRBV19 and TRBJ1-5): DGGITQSPKYLFRKEGQNVTLSCEQNLNHDAMYWYRQDPGQGLRLIYYSQIVNDFQKGDIAEGYSVSREKKESFPLTVTSAQKNPTAFYLCASTLSGTGRLGQPQHFGDGTRLSIL.

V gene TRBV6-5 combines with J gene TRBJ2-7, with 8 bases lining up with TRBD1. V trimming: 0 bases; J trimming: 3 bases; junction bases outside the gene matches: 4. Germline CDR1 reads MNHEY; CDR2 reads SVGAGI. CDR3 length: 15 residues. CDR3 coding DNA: TGTGCCAGCAGTTACTCCCAGGACAGGGTCTACGAGCAGTACTTC. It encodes CASSYSQDRVYEQYF.

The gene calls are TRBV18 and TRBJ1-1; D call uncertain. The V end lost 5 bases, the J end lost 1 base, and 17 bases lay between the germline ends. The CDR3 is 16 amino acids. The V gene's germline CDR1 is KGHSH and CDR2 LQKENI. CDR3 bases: TGTGCCAGCTCAGCCTCGACCGTGGGATCGAACACTGAAGCTTTCTTT. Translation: CASSASTVGSNTEAFF.

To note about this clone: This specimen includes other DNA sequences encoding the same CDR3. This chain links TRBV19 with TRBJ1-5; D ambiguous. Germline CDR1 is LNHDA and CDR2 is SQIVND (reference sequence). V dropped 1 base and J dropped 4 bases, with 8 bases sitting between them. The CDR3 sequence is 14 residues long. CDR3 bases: TGTGCCAGTAGTATAGTGCCGGGAAATCAGCCCCAGCATTTT. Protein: CASSIVPGNQPQHF.

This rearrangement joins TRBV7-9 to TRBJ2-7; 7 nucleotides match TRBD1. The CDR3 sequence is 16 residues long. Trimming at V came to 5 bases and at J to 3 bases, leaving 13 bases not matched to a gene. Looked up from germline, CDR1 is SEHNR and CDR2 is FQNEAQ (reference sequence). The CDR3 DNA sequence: TGTGCCAGCAGCACCCCGGGACAGCCATACCACTACGAGCAGTACTTC. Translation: CASSTPGQPYHYEQYF.

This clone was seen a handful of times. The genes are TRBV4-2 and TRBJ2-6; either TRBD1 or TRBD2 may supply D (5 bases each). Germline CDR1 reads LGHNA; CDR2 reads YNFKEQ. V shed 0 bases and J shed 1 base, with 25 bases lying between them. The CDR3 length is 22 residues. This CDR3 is CASSQEPGLVRGRRSGANVLTF. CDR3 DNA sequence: TGTGCCAGCAGCCAAGAGCCAGGGCTGGTGAGGGGTAGGAGATCTGGGGCCAACGTCCTGACTTTC.

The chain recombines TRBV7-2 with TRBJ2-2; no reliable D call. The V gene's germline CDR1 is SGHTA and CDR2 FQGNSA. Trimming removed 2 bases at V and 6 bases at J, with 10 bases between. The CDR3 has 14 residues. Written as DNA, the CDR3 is TGTGCCAGCAGCTTAAAACCACCACCCGGGGAGCTGTTTTTT. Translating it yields CASSLKPPPGELFF.

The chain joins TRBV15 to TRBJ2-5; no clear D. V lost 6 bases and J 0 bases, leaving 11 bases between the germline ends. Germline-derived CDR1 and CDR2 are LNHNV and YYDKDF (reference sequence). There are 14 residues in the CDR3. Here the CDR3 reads CATSPPANQETQYF. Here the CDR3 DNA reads TGTGCCACCAGTCCCCCGGCGAACCAAGAGACCCAGTACTTC.

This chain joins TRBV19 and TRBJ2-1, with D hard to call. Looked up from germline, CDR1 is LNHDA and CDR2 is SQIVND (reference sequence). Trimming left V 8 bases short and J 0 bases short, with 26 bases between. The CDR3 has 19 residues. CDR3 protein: CASAVSGRVRSRSYNEQFF. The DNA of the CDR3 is TGTGCCAGTGCAGTAAGTGGTAGGGTCCGCTCCCGCTCCTACAATGAGCAGTTCTTC.

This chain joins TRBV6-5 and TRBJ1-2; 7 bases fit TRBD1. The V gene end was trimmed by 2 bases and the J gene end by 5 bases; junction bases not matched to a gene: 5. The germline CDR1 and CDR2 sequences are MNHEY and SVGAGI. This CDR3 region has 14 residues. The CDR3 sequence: CASSYRGREYGYTF. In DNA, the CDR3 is TGTGCCAGCAGTTACAGGGGGCGCGAGTATGGCTACACCTTC.

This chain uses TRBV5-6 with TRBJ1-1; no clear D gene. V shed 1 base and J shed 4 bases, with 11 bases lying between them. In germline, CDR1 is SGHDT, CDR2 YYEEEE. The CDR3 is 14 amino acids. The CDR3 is CASSLRATGTEAFF. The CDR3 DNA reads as TGTGCCAGCAGCTTGAGAGCAACGGGCACTGAAGCTTTCTTT. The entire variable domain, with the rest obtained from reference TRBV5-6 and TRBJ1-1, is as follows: DAGVTQSPTHLIKTRGQQVTLRCSPKSGHDTVSWYQQALGQGPQFIFQYYEEEERQRGNFPDRFSGHQFPNYSSELNVNALLLGDSALYLCASSLRATGTEAFFGQGTRLTVV.

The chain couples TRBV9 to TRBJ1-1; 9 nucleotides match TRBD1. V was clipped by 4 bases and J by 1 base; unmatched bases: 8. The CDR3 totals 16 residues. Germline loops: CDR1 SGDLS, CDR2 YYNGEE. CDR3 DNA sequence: TGTGCCAGCAGCTCACTTGGGACAGGGAGGAACACTGAAGCTTTCTTT. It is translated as CASSSLGTGRNTEAFF.

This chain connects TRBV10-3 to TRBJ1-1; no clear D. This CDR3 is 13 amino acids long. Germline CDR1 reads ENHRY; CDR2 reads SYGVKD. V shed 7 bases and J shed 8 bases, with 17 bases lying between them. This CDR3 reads CAITAARTGEAFF. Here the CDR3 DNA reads TGTGCCATCACCGCCGCCCGGACGGGAGAAGCTTTCTTT.

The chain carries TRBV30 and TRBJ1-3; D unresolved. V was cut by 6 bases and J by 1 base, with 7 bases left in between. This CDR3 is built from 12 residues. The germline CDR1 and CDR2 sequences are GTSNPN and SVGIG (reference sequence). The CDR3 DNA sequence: TGTGCCTGCGGCAAGTCTGGAAACACCATATATTTT. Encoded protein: CACGKSGNTIYF.

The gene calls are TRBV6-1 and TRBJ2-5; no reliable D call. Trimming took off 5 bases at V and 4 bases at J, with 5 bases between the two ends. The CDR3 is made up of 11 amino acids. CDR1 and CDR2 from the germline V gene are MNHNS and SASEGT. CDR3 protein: CASSYGETQYF. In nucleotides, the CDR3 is TGTGCCAGCAGTTACGGAGAGACCCAGTACTTC.